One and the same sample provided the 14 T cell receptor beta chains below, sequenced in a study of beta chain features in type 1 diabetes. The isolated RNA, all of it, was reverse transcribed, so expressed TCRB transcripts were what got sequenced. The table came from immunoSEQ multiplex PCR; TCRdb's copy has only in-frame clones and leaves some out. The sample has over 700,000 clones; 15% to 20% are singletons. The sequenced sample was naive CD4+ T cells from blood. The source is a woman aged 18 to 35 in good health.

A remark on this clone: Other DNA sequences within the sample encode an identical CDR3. The CDR3 spells CASSLGDTEAFF. The CDR3 nucleotides are TGTGCCAGCAGCTTGGGAGACACTGAAGCTTTCTTT. The chain has TRBV5-6 and TRBJ1-1; no definite D call. The germline CDR1 and CDR2 sequences are SGHDT and YYEEEE. The CDR3 sequence is 12 residues long. V was pared by 0 bases and J by 3 bases, with 3 bases between. Combining the CDR3 with reference TRBV5-6 and TRBJ1-1 gives the whole variable domain DAGVTQSPTHLIKTRGQQVTLRCSPKSGHDTVSWYQQALGQGPQFIFQYYEEEERQRGNFPDRFSGHQFPNYSSELNVNALLLGDSALYLCASSLGDTEAFFGQGTRLTVV.

This CDR3 is CASSATGYRYTEAFF. The CDR3 nucleotides read TGTGCCAGCAGCGCTACAGGGTATCGGTACACTGAAGCTTTCTTT. The chain combines TRBV7-9 with TRBJ1-1; TRBD1 is a possible D gene (6 bases). Trimming left V 5 bases short and J 3 bases short, with 16 bases between. The germline V gene encodes CDR1 SEHNR and CDR2 FQNEAQ (reference sequence). The CDR3 extends over 15 amino acids.

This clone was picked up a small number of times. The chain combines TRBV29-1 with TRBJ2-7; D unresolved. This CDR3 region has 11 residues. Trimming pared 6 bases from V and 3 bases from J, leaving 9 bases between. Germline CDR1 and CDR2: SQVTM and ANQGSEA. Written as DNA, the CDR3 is TGCAGCGTATCAGACGTCTACGAGCAGTACTTC. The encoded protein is CSVSDVYEQYF.

The DNA for the CDR3 is TGTGCCAGCAGTTACTCTGACCCCATGGAGCTGTTTTTT. Protein: CASSYSDPMELFF. The rearrangement joins TRBV6-5 to TRBJ2-2; unclear D gene. The germline gives CDR1 MNHEY, CDR2 SVGAGI. V lost 0 bases and J 10 bases, leaving 9 bases between the germline ends. This CDR3 has 13 amino acids.

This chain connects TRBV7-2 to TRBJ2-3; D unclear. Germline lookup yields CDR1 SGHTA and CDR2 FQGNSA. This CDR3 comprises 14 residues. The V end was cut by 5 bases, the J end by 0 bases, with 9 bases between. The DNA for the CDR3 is TGTGCCAGCAGCCTCGATACTAGCACAGATACGCAGTATTTT. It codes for CASSLDTSTDTQYF. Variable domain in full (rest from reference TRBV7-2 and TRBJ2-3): GAGVSQSPSNKVTEKGKDVELRCDPISGHTALYWYRQSLGQGLEFLIYFQGNSAPDKSGLPSDRFSAERTGGSVSTLTIQRTQQEDSAVYLCASSLDTSTDTQYFGPGTRLTVL.

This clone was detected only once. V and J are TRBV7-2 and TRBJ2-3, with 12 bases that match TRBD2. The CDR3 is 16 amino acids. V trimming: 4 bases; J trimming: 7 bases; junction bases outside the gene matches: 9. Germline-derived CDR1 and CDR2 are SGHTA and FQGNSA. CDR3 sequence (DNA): TGTGCCAGCAGCTCTCCTACTAGCGGGAGGAGGCATACGCAGTATTTT. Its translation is CASSSPTSGRRHTQYF.

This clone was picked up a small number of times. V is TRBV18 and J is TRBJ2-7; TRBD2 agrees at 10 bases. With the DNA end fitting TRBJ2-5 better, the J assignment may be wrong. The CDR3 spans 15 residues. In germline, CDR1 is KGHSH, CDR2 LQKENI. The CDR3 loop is CASSPLTSGQETQYF. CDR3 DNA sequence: TGTGCCAGCTCACCACTGACTAGCGGGCAAGAGACCCAGTACTTC.

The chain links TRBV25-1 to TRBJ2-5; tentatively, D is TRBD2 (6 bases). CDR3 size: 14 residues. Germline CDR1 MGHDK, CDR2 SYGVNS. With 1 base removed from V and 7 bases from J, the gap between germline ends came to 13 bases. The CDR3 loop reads CASSELSVGGTQYF. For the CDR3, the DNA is TGTGCCAGCAGTGAATTGAGCGTGGGGGGGACCCAGTACTTC.

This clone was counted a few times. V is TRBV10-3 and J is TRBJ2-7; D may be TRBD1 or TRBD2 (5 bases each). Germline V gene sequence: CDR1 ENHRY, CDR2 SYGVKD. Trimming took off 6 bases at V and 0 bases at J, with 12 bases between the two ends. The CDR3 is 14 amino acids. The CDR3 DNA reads TGTGCCATCAGACGGGACCGAACCTCCTACGAGCAGTACTTC. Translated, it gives CAIRRDRTSYEQYF.

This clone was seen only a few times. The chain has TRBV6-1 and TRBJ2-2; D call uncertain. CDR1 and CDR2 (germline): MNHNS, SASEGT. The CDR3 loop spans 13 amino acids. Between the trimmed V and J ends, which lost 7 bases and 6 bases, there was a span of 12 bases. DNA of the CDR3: TGTGCCAGCAAGGGCCGTCTCCCCGGGGAGCTGTTTTTT. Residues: CASKGRLPGELFF.

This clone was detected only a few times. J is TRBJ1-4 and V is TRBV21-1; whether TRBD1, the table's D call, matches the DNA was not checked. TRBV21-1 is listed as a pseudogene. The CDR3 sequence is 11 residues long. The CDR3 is CASGGQQKLFF. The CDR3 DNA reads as TGTGCCAGCGGAGGACAGCAAAAACTGTTTTTT.

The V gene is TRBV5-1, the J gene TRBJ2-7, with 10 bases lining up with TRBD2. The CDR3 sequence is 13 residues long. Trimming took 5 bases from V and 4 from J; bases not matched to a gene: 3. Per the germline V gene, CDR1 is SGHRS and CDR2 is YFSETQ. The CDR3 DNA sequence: TGCGCCAGCAGGGCTAGCGGGAGTTACGAGCAGTACTTC. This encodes CASRASGSYEQYF.

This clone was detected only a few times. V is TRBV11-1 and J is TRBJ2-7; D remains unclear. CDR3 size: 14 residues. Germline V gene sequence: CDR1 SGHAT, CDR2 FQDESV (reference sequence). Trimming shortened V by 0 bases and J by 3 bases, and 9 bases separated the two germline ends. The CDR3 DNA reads TGTGCCAGCAGCTTAGCTGCAGGCCTCTACGAGCAGTACTTC. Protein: CASSLAAGLYEQYF.

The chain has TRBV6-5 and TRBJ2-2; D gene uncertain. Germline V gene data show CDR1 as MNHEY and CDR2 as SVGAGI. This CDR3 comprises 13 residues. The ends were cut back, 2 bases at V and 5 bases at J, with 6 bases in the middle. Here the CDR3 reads CASSYPTTGELFF. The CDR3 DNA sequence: TGTGCCAGCAGTTACCCGACTACCGGGGAGCTGTTTTTT.